This T cell receptor (beta chain) was identified during a study of blood T cells in healthy people across ages. The amount of total RNA extracted per sample was at least 5 micrograms. Study-level findings and limits: A strong correlation was seen between TCR beta diversity and naive T cell percentage.

With respect to this clonotype: Its antigen remains unknown.

This CDR3 comprises 15 residues. Per germline, CDR1 DFQATT and CDR2 SNEGSKA (reference sequence). After removal of 0 bases from V and 3 bases from J, the junction contained 2 bases not matched to a gene. A second PCR, run for about 7 to 12 cycles, used a sample-barcoded 5' primer plus a J-beta primer mix. TCRdb reanalysed the 5' RACE reads using MiXCR and keeps one entry per CDR3 protein. This table holds about 1.8 million distinct CDR3 sequences, roughly 49% found once. The J gene is TRBJ2-1, the V gene TRBV20-1; TRBD1 aligns across 10 bases. The receptor was derived from a woman in her forties in good health. Source material: blood. The CDR3 protein is CSAREGDRGYNEQFF. The CDR3 DNA follows: TGCAGTGCTAGAGAGGGGGACAGGGGCTACAATGAGCAGTTCTTC.